This TCR beta chain is drawn from a study of CD8 T cells in ankylosing spondylitis. Broader study findings: Within ankylosing spondylitis blood, a TCR beta motif made up of eight or nine highly homologous variants appeared to be characteristic.

V was trimmed by 2 bases and J by 0 bases, leaving 9 bases between them. This CDR3 has 15 amino acids. Germline lookup yields CDR1 LGHDT and CDR2 YNNKEL (reference sequence). Points on this clonotype: No antigen is known for it.

TCRdb analysed the 5' RACE reads with MiXCR anew, one entry per CDR3 protein. The repertoire holds under 450,000 distinct CDR3 sequences, with about a sixth as singletons. The chain carries TRBV3-1 and TRBJ2-3; maybe TRBD2 (6 bases). Sequencing used blood, either unsorted or a sorted T cell fraction (not recorded which). The receptor's source is a male donor with ankylosing spondylitis. The CDR3 DNA reads TGTGCCAGCAGCCAACGAGGGACTAGCACAGATACGCAGTATTTT. Translated, it gives CASSQRGTSTDTQYF.